This T cell receptor (beta chain) was found in a study of T-cell reconstitution after alpha-beta-depleted transplantation in children. CDR1 is SGHRS and CDR2 is YFSETQ in the germline V gene. The trim removed 1 base at V and 5 bases at J, leaving 5 bases unmatched. The CDR3 is 14 residues long. This sample's TCRbeta library carried unique molecular identifier barcodes. TCRdb re-derived calls from the PCR reads in MiXCR, one entry per CDR3 protein. This table has about 540,000 distinct CDR3 sequences, 18% appearing once. Sequencing was performed on PBMCs from the stem cell graft donor, taken from the stem cell graft. The origin of this receptor is a human donor who donated a stem cell graft to a child with acute lymphoblastic leukemia. The genes are TRBV5-1 and TRBJ1-1; 7 nucleotides agree with TRBD1. CDR3: CASSLSAGGTEAFF. The CDR3 DNA sequence: TGCGCCAGCAGCTTGAGCGCAGGGGGAACTGAAGCTTTCTTT.